This is a list of T cell receptor beta chains from one sample in a study of cytomegalovirus exposure and HLA in healthy donors. Method: immunoSEQ multiplex PCR; TCRdb's copy keeps in-frame clones and lacks some. The sample comprises roughly 150,000 clones, around 85% of which are singletons, and under 2.5% rests with the top ten. The material sequenced was PBMCs. The receptors were sampled from a man younger than 45 in good health and CMV-seropositive. CDR3s include the opening cysteine and the closing phenylalanine or tryptophan. Each record gives: V gene, CDR3 protein.

TRBV4-3 CASSQDSGGYEQYF
TRBV2 CASSDTGFQADTQYF
TRBV7-2 CASSFIERGYNEQFF
TRBV7-2 CASSHRDRGGLNTEAFF
TRBV5-6 CASRLTGGAGRGNQPQHF
TRBV2 CASSDRGSYGYTF
TRBV25-1 CASSDLPGDSPLHF
TRBV2 CASSGDRRNGYTF
TRBV7-2 CASSLAIEGTGNGYTF
TRBV2 CASSDQGWNEQFF
TRBV29-1 CSVEQGSELYNEQFF
TRBV4-1 CASSQEEGAGQPQHF
TRBV5-1 CASSFSGQTNTEAFF
TRBV19 CASSKTSGAFNEQFF
TRBV11-2 CASSLALGQGAYEQYF
TRBV6-4 CASSASRTDGEAFF
TRBV11-2 CASSLVSYGYTF
TRBV6-5 CASSYQPREAKNIQYF
TRBV4-1 CASSWQGDPYNEQFF
TRBV5-1 CASSGGGAFGEQYF
TRBV6-1 CASAMAPGVDEAFF
TRBV7-2 CASSLVKSGGTEIVKQYF
TRBV4-3 CASSQASAGGPTDTQYF
TRBV25-1 CASSEYGGTDDQPQHF
TRBV7-2 CASSLAGEGQTEAFF
TRBV13 CASSPGGAKSYEQYF